This T cell receptor (beta chain) is from a study of graft-versus-host responses after intestinal transplantation. TCRdb keeps only in-frame clones here, not all; method: immunoSEQ multiplex PCR. The table records some 24,000 clones, 40% of them present only once. There were around 200,000 CFSE-labeled responder cells plated together with around 200,000 irradiated, violet-dye-labeled stimulator cells. After mixed lymphocyte reaction, dividing CD4+ and CD8+ responder T cells were sorted. Broader study findings: Recipient-marrow GvH clones were detected, some having first appeared in ileum or blood.

Germline V gene sequence: CDR1 SEHNR, CDR2 FQNEAQ (reference sequence). The CDR3 covers 15 residues. J gave up 3 bases and V 2 bases, and 3 bases lay outside the gene matches. This clone was seen a few times. Specimen: alloreactive CD4+ T cells from a mixed lymphocyte reaction culture, collected before intestinal transplant. Subset defined: CFSE-low proliferating T cells sorted from roughly six-day pre-transplant mixed lymphocyte reaction (GvH or HvG direction). J is TRBJ1-4 and V is TRBV7-9, with 7 bases identical to TRBD1. The receptor was isolated from a human patient who received an intestinal transplant. The CDR3 region has the DNA TGTGCCAGCAGCTTACACGGGACAGCTAATGAAAAACTGTTTTTT. Translating it yields CASSLHGTANEKLFF.